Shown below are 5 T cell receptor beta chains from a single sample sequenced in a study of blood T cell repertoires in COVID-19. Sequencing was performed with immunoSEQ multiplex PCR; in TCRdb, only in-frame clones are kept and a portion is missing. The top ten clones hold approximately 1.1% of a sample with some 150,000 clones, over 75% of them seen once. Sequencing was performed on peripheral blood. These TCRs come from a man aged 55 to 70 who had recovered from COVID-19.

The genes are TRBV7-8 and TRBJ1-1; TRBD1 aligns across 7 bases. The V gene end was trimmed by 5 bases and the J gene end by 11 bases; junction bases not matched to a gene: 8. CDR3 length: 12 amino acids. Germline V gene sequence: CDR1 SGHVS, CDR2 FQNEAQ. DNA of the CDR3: TGTGCCAGCAGCCGTTACACAGGGGAGGCTTTCTTT. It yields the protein CASSRYTGEAFF. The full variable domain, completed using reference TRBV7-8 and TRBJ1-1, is GAGVSQSPRYKVAKRGQDVALRCDPISGHVSLFWYQQALGQGPEFLTYFQNEAQLDKSGLPSDRFFAERPEGSVSTLKIQRTQQEDSAVYLCASSRYTGEAFFGQGTRLTVV.

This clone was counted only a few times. CDR3 in amino acids: CASSSTRGEKLFF. The CDR3 DNA follows: TGTGCCAGTAGTTCCACCCGAGGTGAAAAACTGTTTTTT. The chain employs TRBV19 and TRBJ1-4; D remains unclear. This CDR3 has 13 amino acids. Germline loops: CDR1 LNHDA, CDR2 SQIVND (reference sequence). V dropped 5 bases and J dropped 7 bases, with 11 bases sitting between them.

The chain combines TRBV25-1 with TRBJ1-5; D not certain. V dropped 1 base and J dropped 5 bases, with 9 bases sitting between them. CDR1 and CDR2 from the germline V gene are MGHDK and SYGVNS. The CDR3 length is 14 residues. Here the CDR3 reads CASSEWEEDQPQHF. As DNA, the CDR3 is TGTGCCAGCAGTGAATGGGAGGAGGATCAGCCCCAGCATTTT.

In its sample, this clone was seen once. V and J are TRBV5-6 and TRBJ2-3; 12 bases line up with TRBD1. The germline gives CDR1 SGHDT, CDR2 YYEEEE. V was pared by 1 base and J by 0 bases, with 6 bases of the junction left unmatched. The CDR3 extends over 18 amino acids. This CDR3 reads CASSLYGTGGPSTDTQYF. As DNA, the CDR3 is TGTGCCAGCAGCTTGTATGGGACAGGGGGCCCGAGCACAGATACGCAGTATTTT. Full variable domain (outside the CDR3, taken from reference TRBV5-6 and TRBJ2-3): DAGVTQSPTHLIKTRGQQVTLRCSPKSGHDTVSWYQQALGQGPQFIFQYYEEEERQRGNFPDRFSGHQFPNYSSELNVNALLLGDSALYLCASSLYGTGGPSTDTQYFGPGTRLTVL.

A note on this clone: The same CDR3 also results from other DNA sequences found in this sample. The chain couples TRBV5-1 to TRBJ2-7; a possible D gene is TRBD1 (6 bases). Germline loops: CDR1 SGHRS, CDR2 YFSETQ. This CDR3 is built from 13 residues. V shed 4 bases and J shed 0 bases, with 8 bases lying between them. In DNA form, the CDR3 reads TGCGCCAGCAGCCCGGACAGCTCCTACGAGCAGTACTTC. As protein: CASSPDSSYEQYF.